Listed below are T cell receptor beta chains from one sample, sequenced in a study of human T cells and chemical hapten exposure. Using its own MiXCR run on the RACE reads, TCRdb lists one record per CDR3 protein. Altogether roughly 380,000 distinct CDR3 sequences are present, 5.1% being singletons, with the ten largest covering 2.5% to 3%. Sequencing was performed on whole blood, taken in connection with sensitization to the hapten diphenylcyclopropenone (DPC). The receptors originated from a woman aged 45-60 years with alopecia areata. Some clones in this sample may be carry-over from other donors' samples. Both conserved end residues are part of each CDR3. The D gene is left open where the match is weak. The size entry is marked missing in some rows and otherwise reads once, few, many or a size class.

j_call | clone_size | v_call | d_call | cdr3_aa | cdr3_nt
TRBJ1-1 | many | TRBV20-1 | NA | CSASSPRAPRTEAFF | TGCAGTGCTAGCTCCCCCCGGGCCCCACGGACTGAAGCTTTCTTT
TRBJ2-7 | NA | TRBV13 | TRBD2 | CASSPSGGNYEQYF | TGTGCCAGCAGTCCTAGCGGGGGGAACTACGAGCAGTACTTC
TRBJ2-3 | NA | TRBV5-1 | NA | CASSLPAGASTDTQYF | TGCGCCAGCAGCTTGCCCGCCGGGGCCAGCACAGATACGCAGTATTTT
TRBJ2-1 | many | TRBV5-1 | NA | CASSSIGGVNEQFF | TGCGCCAGCAGCTCGATCGGGGGCGTGAATGAGCAGTTCTTC
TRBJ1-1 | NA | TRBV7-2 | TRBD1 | CASSSGQGAAEAFF | TGTGCCAGCAGCTCGGGACAGGGGGCCGCTGAAGCTTTCTTT
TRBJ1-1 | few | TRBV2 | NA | CASIPRTDKRTEAFF | TGTGCCAGCATACCCAGGACTGATAAGAGGACTGAAGCTTTCTTT
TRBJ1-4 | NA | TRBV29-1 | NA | CSVEDPQSNEKLFF | TGCAGCGTTGAAGATCCCCAGAGTAATGAAAAACTGTTTTTT
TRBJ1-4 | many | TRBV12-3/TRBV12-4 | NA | CASSLSEKLFF | TGTGCCAGCAGTTTAAGCGAAAAACTGTTTTTT
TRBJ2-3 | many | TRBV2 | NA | CASRWPDTQYF | TGTGCCAGCAGGTGGCCAGATACGCAGTATTTT
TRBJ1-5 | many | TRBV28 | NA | CASSLGVQGRPQHF | TGTGCCAGCAGTTTGGGGGTACAGGGTCGGCCCCAGCATTTT
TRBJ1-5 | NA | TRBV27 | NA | CASTNRGLNQPQHF | TGTGCCAGCACCAACCGGGGCCTCAATCAGCCCCAGCATTTT
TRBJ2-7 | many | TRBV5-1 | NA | CASSLDGGDSYEQYF | TGCGCCAGCAGCTTGGACGGGGGCGACTCCTACGAGCAGTACTTC
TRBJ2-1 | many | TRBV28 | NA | CASSLKGNEQFF | TGTGCCAGCAGTTTGAAGGGCAATGAGCAGTTCTTC
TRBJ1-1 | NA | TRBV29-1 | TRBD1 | CSVELTGQGAKAFF | TGCAGCGTTGAATTGACGGGACAGGGGGCGAAGGCTTTCTTT
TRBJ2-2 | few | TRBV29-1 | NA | CSAAGNTGELFF | TGCAGCGCTGCCGGGAACACCGGGGAGCTGTTTTTT
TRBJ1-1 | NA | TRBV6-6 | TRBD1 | CASSYSILTGDTEAFF | TGTGCCAGCAGTTACTCGATCCTGACAGGGGACACTGAAGCTTTCTTT
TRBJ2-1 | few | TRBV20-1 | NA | CSVVRSGISYNEQFF | TGCAGTGTCGTTAGGTCAGGGATCTCCTACAATGAGCAGTTCTTC
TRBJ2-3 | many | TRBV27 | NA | CASSLSRWSSTDTQYF | TGTGCCAGCAGTTTATCGAGGTGGTCTAGCACAGATACGCAGTATTTT
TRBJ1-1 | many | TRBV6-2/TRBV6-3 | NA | CASKAPSWTEAFF | TGTGCCAGCAAGGCCCCCTCTTGGACTGAAGCTTTCTTT
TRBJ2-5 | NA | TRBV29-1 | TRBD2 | CSVEDGLALETQYF | TGCAGCGTTGAAGATGGACTAGCGCTAGAGACCCAGTACTTC
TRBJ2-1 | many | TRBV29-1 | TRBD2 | CSAATSFDEQFF | TGCAGCGCCGCGACTAGCTTTGATGAGCAGTTCTTC
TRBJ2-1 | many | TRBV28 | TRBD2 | CASSFNREVFNEQFF | TGTGCCAGCAGTTTTAATCGGGAGGTATTCAATGAGCAGTTCTTC
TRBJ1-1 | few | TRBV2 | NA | CASGQPLNTEAFF | TGTGCCAGCGGACAGCCCCTAAACACTGAAGCTTTCTTT
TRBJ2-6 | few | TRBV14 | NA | CASSQVGLSGANVLTF | TGTGCCAGCAGCCAAGTTGGGCTCTCTGGGGCCAACGTCCTGACTTTC
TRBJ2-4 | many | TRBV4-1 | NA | CASSQDGSRALAKNIQYF | TGCGCCAGCAGCCAAGATGGATCCAGGGCGCTAGCCAAAAACATTCAGTACTTC
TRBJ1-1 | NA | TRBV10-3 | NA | CAISESPGDNTEAFF | TGTGCCATCAGTGAGTCGCCAGGGGATAACACTGAAGCTTTCTTT
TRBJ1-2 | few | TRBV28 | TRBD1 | CASWDRSNYGYTF | TGTGCCAGCTGGGACAGGTCTAACTATGGCTACACCTTC
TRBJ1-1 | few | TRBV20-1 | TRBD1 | CSAPGQGAYFTEAFF | TGCAGTGCCCCAGGACAGGGGGCTTATTTCACTGAAGCTTTCTTT
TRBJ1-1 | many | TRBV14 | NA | CASSHQGNTEAFF | TGTGCCAGCAGCCATCAGGGGAACACTGAAGCTTTCTTT